Presented here are 21 T cell receptor beta chains from one specimen sequenced in a study of identical twins. From the 5' RACE reads, TCRdb called clonotypes with MiXCR, one entry per CDR3 protein. Of 700,000 to 950,000 distinct CDR3 sequences in the sample, 9% to 15% were seen once. The data also belong to a second study, concerning yellow fever vaccine responses in identical twins.

Source material: PBMCs. These TCRs come from a woman under 30 in good health.

V is TRBV15 and J is TRBJ2-5, with D tentatively TRBD2 (5 bases). In germline, CDR1 is LNHNV, CDR2 YYDKDF (reference sequence). V lost 8 bases and J 0 bases, leaving 13 bases between the germline ends. CDR3 length equals 14 residues. This CDR3 is CATSGERDQETQYF. The CDR3 DNA reads TGTGCCACCTCCGGGGAGAGGGACCAAGAGACCCAGTACTTC.

There are a few counts of this clonotype. The chain combines TRBV20-1 with TRBJ2-3; TRBD1 is a possible D gene (5 bases). Trimming shortened V by 0 bases and J by 2 bases, and 18 bases separated the two germline ends. The CDR3 loop spans 17 amino acids. Germline-derived CDR1 and CDR2 are DFQATT and SNEGSKA (reference sequence). CDR3 DNA: TGCAGTGCTAGAGATACTAATTTCGACAGAAACACAGATACGCAGTATTTT. It yields the protein CSARDTNFDRNTDTQYF.

This rearrangement joins TRBV11-2 to TRBJ2-3; 8 bases align to TRBD2. V trimming: 5 bases; J trimming: 5 bases; junction bases outside the gene matches: 12. The CDR3 contains 16 residues. Germline assignment: CDR1 SGHAT and CDR2 FQNNGV. The CDR3 spells CASSPPPAGEGDTQYF. CDR3 nucleotides: TGTGCCAGCAGCCCTCCCCCAGCGGGGGAGGGAGATACGCAGTATTTT.

This clonotype was found a few times. The genes are TRBV12-3 or TRBV12-4 and TRBJ2-5; D gene uncertain. The CDR3 runs to 12 residues. V gave up 6 bases and J gave up 2 bases, with 7 bases separating them. CDR3 amino acids: CASRLDQETQYF. CDR3 nucleotide sequence: TGTGCCAGCAGGCTAGATCAAGAGACCCAGTACTTC.

At least ten counts were recorded for this clonotype. The rearrangement uses TRBV7-2 and TRBJ1-5, with TRBD1 as a possible D gene (5 bases). Germline assignment: CDR1 SGHTA and CDR2 FQGNSA. CDR3 length: 13 amino acids. V lost 5 bases to trimming and J lost 5 bases, with 10 bases between them. CDR3 bases: TGTGCCAGCAGCAAAACAGGTTATCAGCCCCAGCATTTT. Protein: CASSKTGYQPQHF.

The table lists this clonotype with a few counts. The V and J genes are TRBV6-1 and TRBJ2-7, with 9 bases lining up with TRBD1. This CDR3 has 15 residues. CDR1 is MNHNS, CDR2 SASEGT, per germline. V lost 10 bases, J lost 7 bases, and 17 bases stayed unmatched. The CDR3 here is CATSNGYGGTGEQYF. For the CDR3, the DNA is TGTGCCACCTCGAACGGGTACGGAGGGACAGGGGAGCAGTACTTC.

The table lists this clonotype with many counts. The V and J genes are TRBV7-2 and TRBJ1-5; D perhaps matches TRBD1 (6 bases). Per the germline V gene, CDR1 is SGHTA and CDR2 is FQGNSA. Trimming left V 2 bases short and J 6 bases short, with 11 bases between. The CDR3 loop spans 14 amino acids. The CDR3 sequence: CASSLTRGRQPQHF. For the CDR3, the DNA is TGTGCCAGCAGCTTAACCCGGGGGCGTCAGCCCCAGCATTTT. Filled out from reference TRBV7-2 and TRBJ1-5, the complete variable domain reads GAGVSQSPSNKVTEKGKDVELRCDPISGHTALYWYRQSLGQGLEFLIYFQGNSAPDKSGLPSDRFSAERTGGSVSTLTIQRTQQEDSAVYLCASSLTRGRQPQHFGDGTRLSIL.

This clonotype was counted at least ten times. V is TRBV6-1 and J is TRBJ1-2; the D gene is possibly TRBD1 (6 bases). Germline loops: CDR1 MNHNS, CDR2 SASEGT. This CDR3 is built from 13 residues. V lost 9 bases and J 2 bases, leaving 13 bases between the germline ends. The CDR3 nucleotides are TGTGCCAGTAGCCGAACAGGGAACTATGGCTACACCTTC. Translation gives CASSRTGNYGYTF.

This chain links TRBV20-1 with TRBJ2-2; 10 bases agree with TRBD2. The CDR3 is 15 residues long. V gave up 5 bases and J gave up 0 bases; unmatched junction bases: 3. Germline CDR1 is DFQATT and CDR2 is SNEGSKA (reference sequence). CDR3 protein: CSADLAGANTGELFF. The CDR3 nucleotides read TGCAGTGCTGATCTAGCGGGGGCGAACACCGGGGAGCTGTTTTTT.

Only a few counts were recorded for this clonotype. The chain links TRBV24-1 to TRBJ2-3; a possible D gene is TRBD2 (6 bases). The CDR3 length is 13 residues. V was cut by 8 bases and J by 3 bases, with 11 bases left in between. Germline V CDR1 and CDR2: KGHDR, SFDVKD. CDR3 amino acids: CATNGGMTDTQYF. CDR3 nucleotide sequence: TGTGCCACCAACGGCGGGATGACAGATACGCAGTATTTT.

The chain is built from TRBV29-1 and TRBJ2-1; TRBD1 is a possible D gene (6 bases). The CDR3 sequence is 12 residues long. The ends were cut back, 6 bases at V and 8 bases at J, with 14 bases in the middle. CDR1 and CDR2 from the germline V gene are SQVTM and ANQGSEA. The CDR3 DNA reads TGCAGCGTCATCAGGGGTGGCTATGAGCAGTTCTTC. Protein sequence: CSVIRGGYEQFF.

This clonotype was recorded a few times. The J gene is TRBJ2-7, the V gene TRBV6-2 or TRBV6-3; TRBD1 might be the D (5 bases). From germline, CDR1 is MNHEY and CDR2 SVGEGT. Trimming took off 2 bases at V and 2 bases at J, with 13 bases between the two ends. The CDR3 sequence is 15 residues long. Written as DNA, the CDR3 is TGTGCCAGCAGTTACCCACGGGCGACAGCCTACGAGCAGTACGTC. Translated: CASSYPRATAYEQYV.

The chain couples TRBV28 to TRBJ1-2, with a tentative D call TRBD1 (5 bases). V shed 7 bases and J shed 4 bases, with 19 bases lying between them. Per germline, CDR1 MDHEN and CDR2 SYDVKM. CDR3 length: 15 residues. CDR3 coding DNA: TGTGCCAGCACCCGAGGGACGGACCGGGGCTATGGCTACACCTTC. Amino acids: CASTRGTDRGYGYTF.

This clonotype was counted between two and nine times. The J gene is TRBJ2-1, the V gene TRBV7-9; the match to TRBD1 covers 9 bases. The J segment lost 14 bases and the V segment lost 2 bases, leaving 7 bases of the junction unmatched. Germline-derived CDR1 and CDR2 are SEHNR and FQNEAQ (reference sequence). CDR3 length: 13 residues. CDR3 sequence: CASSLLGRDREFF. The DNA of the CDR3 is TGTGCCAGCAGCTTATTGGGCCGGGACAGGGAGTTCTTC.

The sample holds a few counts of this clonotype. The gene calls are TRBV6-1 and TRBJ1-5; 7 bases fit TRBD1. CDR1 and CDR2 from the germline V gene are MNHNS and SASEGT. V gave up 6 bases and J gave up 4 bases; unmatched junction bases: 9. This CDR3 comprises 15 residues. Here the CDR3 reads CASRKGTVGNQPQHF. CDR3 bases: TGTGCCAGCAGGAAAGGGACAGTCGGTAATCAGCCCCAGCATTTT.

The V and J genes are TRBV7-3 and TRBJ2-2, with 14 bases identical to TRBD2. This CDR3 spans 16 amino acids. Germline CDR1 and CDR2: SGHTA and FQGTGA. V dropped 5 bases and J dropped 9; count of bases not matched to a gene: 8. Here the CDR3 reads CASSPAGTSGSRELFF. CDR3 coding DNA: TGTGCCAGCAGCCCAGCCGGGACTAGCGGGAGCCGGGAGCTGTTTTTT.

Only a few counts were recorded for this clonotype. The chain carries TRBV12-3 or TRBV12-4 and TRBJ2-1, with a tentative D call TRBD2 (5 bases). Trimming took off 6 bases at V and 6 bases at J, with 21 bases between the two ends. The CDR3 is made up of 16 amino acids. As DNA, the CDR3 is TGTGCCAGCAGCCCGACCCATACTAGTTCGCGCAATGAGCAGTTCTTC. Amino acids: CASSPTHTSSRNEQFF.

In its sample, this clonotype was seen many times. The rearrangement joins TRBV9 to TRBJ1-1, with 8 bases matching TRBD1. There are 16 residues in the CDR3. CDR1 is SGDLS and CDR2 is YYNGEE in the germline V gene. V lost 4 bases and J lost 4; bases outside the gene matches: 12. This CDR3 is CASSTQTGAGLTEAFF. Written as DNA, the CDR3 is TGTGCCAGCAGCACACAGACAGGGGCGGGTCTCACTGAAGCTTTCTTT.

The chain joins TRBV4-1 to TRBJ2-7; 7 positions agree with TRBD2. CDR3 size: 15 residues. J lost 4 bases, V lost 7 bases, and 13 bases had no gene match. Germline V gene sequence: CDR1 MGHRA, CDR2 YSYEKL. CDR3: CASTSGPSGRYEQYF. CDR3 in DNA: TGCGCCAGCACCTCGGGGCCTAGCGGTAGATACGAGCAGTACTTC.

The gene calls are TRBV29-1 and TRBJ2-1; the D is unclear. This CDR3 comprises 12 residues. CDR1 is SQVTM, CDR2 ANQGSEA, per germline. V shed 3 bases and J shed 7 bases, with 10 bases lying between them. CDR3 DNA: TGCAGCGTTGACGGCAGGTGGAATGAGCAGTTCTTC. It translates to CSVDGRWNEQFF.

In its sample, this clonotype was seen a few times. The chain is built from TRBV3-1 and TRBJ1-3; 7 positions match TRBD1. The CDR3 is 18 amino acids. The V and J ends lost 1 base and 0 bases, in that order; junction bases with no gene match: 9. CDR1 is LGHDT, CDR2 YNNKEL, per germline (reference sequence). CDR3 amino acids: CASSQARDSRFSGNTIYF. Written as DNA, the CDR3 is TGTGCCAGCAGCCAAGCCCGGGACAGCAGATTCTCTGGAAACACCATATATTTT.